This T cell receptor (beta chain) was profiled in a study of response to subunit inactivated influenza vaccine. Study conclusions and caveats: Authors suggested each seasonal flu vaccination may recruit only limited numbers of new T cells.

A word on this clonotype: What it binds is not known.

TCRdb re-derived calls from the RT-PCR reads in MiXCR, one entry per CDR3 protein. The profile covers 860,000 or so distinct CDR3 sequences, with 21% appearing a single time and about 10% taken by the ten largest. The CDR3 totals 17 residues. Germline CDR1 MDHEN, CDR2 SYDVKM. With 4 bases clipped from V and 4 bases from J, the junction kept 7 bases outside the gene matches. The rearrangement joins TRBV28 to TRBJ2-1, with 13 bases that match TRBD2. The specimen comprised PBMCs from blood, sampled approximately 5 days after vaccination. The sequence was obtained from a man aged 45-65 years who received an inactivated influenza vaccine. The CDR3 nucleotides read TGTGCCAGCAGTTCCGGGACTAGCGGGACGTTTTACAATGAGCAGTTCTTC. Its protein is CASSSGTSGTFYNEQFF. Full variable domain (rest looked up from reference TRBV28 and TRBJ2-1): DVKVTQSSRYLVKRTGEKVFLECVQDMDHENMFWYRQDPGLGLRLIYFSYDVKMKEKGDIPEGYSVSREKKERFSLILESASTNQTSMYLCASSSGTSGTFYNEQFFGPGTRLTVL.